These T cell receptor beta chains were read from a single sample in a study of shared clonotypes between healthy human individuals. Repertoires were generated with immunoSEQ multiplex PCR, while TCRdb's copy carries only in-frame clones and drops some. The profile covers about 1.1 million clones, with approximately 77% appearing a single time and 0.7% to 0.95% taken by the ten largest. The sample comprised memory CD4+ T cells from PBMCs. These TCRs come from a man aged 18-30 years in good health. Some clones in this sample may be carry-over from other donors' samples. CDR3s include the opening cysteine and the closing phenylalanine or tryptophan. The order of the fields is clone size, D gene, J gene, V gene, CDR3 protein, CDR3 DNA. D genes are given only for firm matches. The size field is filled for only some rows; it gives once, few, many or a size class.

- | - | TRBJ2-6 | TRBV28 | CASSGRLGGSGANVLTF | TGTGCCAGCAGTGGGCGTCTTGGGGGCTCTGGGGCCAACGTCCTGACTTTC
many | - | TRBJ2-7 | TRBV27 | CASSSRRDGTYEQYF | TGTGCCAGCAGTTCTCGGCGAGACGGTACCTACGAGCAGTACTTC
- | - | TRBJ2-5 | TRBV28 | CASSLTLARVGTQYF | TGTGCCAGCAGTTTAACCCTCGCTAGGGTGGGGACCCAGTACTTC
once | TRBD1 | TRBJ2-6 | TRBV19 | CASKLTGGQSSGANVLTF | TGTGCCAGTAAATTGACAGGGGGTCAGAGCTCTGGGGCCAACGTCCTGACTTTC
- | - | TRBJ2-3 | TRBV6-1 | CASSVKFPDTQYF | TGTGCCAGCAGTGTAAAATTCCCAGATACGCAGTATTTT
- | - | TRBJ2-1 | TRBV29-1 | CSVANPTPTGVVNEQFF | TGCAGCGTTGCAAACCCCACCCCAACGGGAGTCGTCAATGAGCAGTTCTTC
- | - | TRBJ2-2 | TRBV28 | CASSLWGAPGELFF | TGTGCCAGCAGTTTATGGGGGGCCCCCGGGGAGCTGTTTTTT
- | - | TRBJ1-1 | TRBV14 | CASSRRGGANTEAFF | TGTGCCAGCAGTCGGAGGGGAGGGGCGAACACTGAAGCTTTCTTT
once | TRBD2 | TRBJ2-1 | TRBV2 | CASSPGLASYNEQFF | TGTGCCAGCAGTCCCGGACTAGCCTCTTACAATGAGCAGTTCTTC
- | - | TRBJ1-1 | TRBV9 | CASSPPGFDATEAFF | TGTGCCAGCAGCCCCCCGGGCTTCGATGCCACTGAAGCTTTCTTT
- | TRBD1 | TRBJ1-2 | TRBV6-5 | CASRSPDRDGYTF | TGTGCCAGCAGGTCCCCTGACAGGGATGGCTACACCTTC
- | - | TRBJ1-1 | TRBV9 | CASSVLARTEAFF | TGTGCCAGCAGCGTTCTCGCACGGACTGAAGCTTTCTTT
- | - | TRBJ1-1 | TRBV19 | CASSRRMTQVTNTEAFF | TGTGCCAGTAGCCGGCGGATGACACAGGTTACGAACACTGAAGCTTTCTTT
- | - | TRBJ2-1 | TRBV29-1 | CSARTDYNEQFF | TGCAGCGCCCGGACAGACTACAATGAGCAGTTCTTC
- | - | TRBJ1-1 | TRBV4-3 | CASSQPSWQGWTEAFF | TGCGCCAGCAGCCAACCCAGCTGGCAGGGATGGACTGAAGCTTTCTTT
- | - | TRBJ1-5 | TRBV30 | CAWSVTGSSNQPQHF | TGTGCCTGGAGTGTTACAGGGAGTAGCAATCAGCCCCAGCATTTT
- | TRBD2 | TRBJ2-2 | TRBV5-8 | CASSKGLADTGELFF | TGTGCCAGCAGCAAAGGACTAGCGGACACCGGGGAGCTGTTTTTT
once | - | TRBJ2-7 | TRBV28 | CASSSGGDDSYEQYF | TGTGCCAGCAGTTCTGGGGGAGATGACTCCTACGAGCAGTACTTC
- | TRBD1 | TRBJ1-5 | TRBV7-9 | CASSLTSGTVRNQPQHF | TGTGCCAGCAGCTTAACCTCGGGGACAGTCCGCAATCAGCCCCAGCATTTT
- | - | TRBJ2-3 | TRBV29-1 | CSVEGTELVSDTQYF | TGCAGCGTTGAGGGGACCGAGCTGGTCTCAGATACGCAGTATTTT
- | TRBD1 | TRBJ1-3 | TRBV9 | CASSVGTGRYSGNTIYF | TGTGCCAGCAGCGTTGGGACAGGGCGATACTCTGGAAACACCATATATTTT
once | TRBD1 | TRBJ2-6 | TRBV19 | CASSIESTGGTNVLTF | TGTGCCAGTAGTATAGAGTCGACAGGGGGAACCAACGTCCTGACTTTC
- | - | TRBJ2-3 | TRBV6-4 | CASITASTDTQYF | TGTGCCAGCATTACAGCTAGCACAGATACGCAGTATTTT
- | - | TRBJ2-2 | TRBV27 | CASSFPRGRFAGELFF | TGTGCCAGCAGTTTCCCCAGGGGAAGGTTCGCCGGGGAGCTGTTTTTT
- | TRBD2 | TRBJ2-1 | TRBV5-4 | CASSLKSTSGDNEQFF | TGTGCCAGCAGCTTGAAGTCCACTAGCGGCGACAATGAGCAGTTCTTC
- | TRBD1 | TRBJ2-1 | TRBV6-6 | CASSYSTGDRVNEQFF | TGTGCCAGCAGTTACTCAACAGGGGACCGTGTCAATGAGCAGTTCTTC
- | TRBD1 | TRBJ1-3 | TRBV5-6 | CASSFKNRGGNTIYF | TGTGCCAGCAGCTTTAAGAACAGGGGAGGAAACACCATATATTTT
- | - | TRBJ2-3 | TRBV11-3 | CASSSGPAADTQYF | TGTGCCAGCAGCTCGGGACCCGCGGCAGATACGCAGTATTTT